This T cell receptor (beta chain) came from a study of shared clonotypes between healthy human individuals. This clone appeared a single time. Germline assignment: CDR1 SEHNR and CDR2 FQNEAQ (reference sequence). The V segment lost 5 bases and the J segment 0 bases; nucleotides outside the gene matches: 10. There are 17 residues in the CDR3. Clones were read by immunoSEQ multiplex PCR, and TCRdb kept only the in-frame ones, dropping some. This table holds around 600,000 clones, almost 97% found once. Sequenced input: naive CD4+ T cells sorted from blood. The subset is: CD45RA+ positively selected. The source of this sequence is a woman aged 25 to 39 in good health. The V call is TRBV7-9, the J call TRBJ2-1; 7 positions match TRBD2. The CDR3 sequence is CASSARGDLSSYNEQFF. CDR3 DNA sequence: TGTGCCAGCAGCGCCCGGGGGGACTTGAGCTCCTACAATGAGCAGTTCTTC.